Presented here are 32 T cell receptor beta chains from one specimen sequenced in a study of blood T cells in healthy people across ages. For the second PCR, which ran for roughly 7 to 11 cycles, a sample-barcoded 5' primer and a J-beta primer mix were used. From the 5' RACE reads, TCRdb called clonotypes with MiXCR, one entry per CDR3 protein. This table holds about 1.8 million distinct CDR3 sequences, just under 50% found once. Sequencing used blood. These receptors were obtained from a woman aged 40 to 50 in good health.

The chain combines TRBV7-2 with TRBJ2-7; a possible D gene is TRBD2 (6 bases). The assigned J gene may be wrong: the sequence end matches TRBJ2-5 better. Germline V CDR1 and CDR2: SGHTA, FQGNSA. The CDR3 runs to 14 residues. The DNA for the CDR3 is TGTGCCAGCAGCGTAGGTGGGGGGACGGTGACCCAGTACTTC. It yields the protein CASSVGGGTVTQYF.

This CDR3 is CASRPEPLAGIETQYF. The CDR3 nucleotides are TGTGCCAGCAGACCCGAGCCTCTAGCGGGGATAGAGACCCAGTACTTC. This chain uses TRBV7-2 with TRBJ2-5, with TRBD2 identical over 9 bases. The trim removed 6 bases at V and 4 bases at J, leaving 12 bases unmatched. This CDR3 comprises 16 residues. Per germline, CDR1 SGHTA and CDR2 FQGNSA.

This clonotype was counted between two and nine times. The J gene is TRBJ2-1, the V gene TRBV13; D is perhaps TRBD2 (7 bases). CDR3 length: 14 amino acids. Germline V gene sequence: CDR1 PRHDT, CDR2 FYEKMQ (reference sequence). V lost 3 bases to trimming and J lost 10 bases, with 16 bases between them. The chain's CDR3 is CASSFWTEGGEQFF. The CDR3 region has the DNA TGTGCCAGCAGCTTTTGGACAGAGGGAGGGGAGCAGTTCTTC.

The chain links TRBV12-3 or TRBV12-4 to TRBJ1-2; D uncertain. This CDR3 is 13 amino acids long. V was clipped by 6 bases and J by 2 bases, with 10 bases between them. CDR3 bases: TGTGCCAGCAGCTTCCCGGGGAACTATGGCTACACCTTC. Translation gives CASSFPGNYGYTF.

V is TRBV20-1 and J is TRBJ2-4; D call uncertain. V was clipped by 6 bases and J by 0 bases, with 12 bases between them. Germline CDR1 is DFQATT and CDR2 is SNEGSKA (reference sequence). This CDR3 region has 14 residues. CDR3 loop: CSAFRTEAKNIQYF. The CDR3 DNA follows: TGCAGTGCCTTCCGAACTGAAGCCAAAAACATTCAGTACTTC.

About this clonotype: A read error may produce the germline difference seen at one junction end. The chain couples TRBV7-2 to TRBJ1-2; D not certain. Looked up from germline, CDR1 is SGHTA and CDR2 is FQGNSA. CDR3 length: 14 amino acids. The CDR3 loop reads CASSLGKGGYGYTF. As DNA, the CDR3 is TGTGCCAGCAGTTTAGGCAAGGGAGGGTATGGCTACACCTTC.

The chain carries TRBV4-2 and TRBJ2-1, with TRBD1 matching over 10 bases. Germline values: CDR1 LGHNA, CDR2 YNFKEQ. The CDR3 is made up of 17 amino acids. The V gene end was trimmed by 0 bases and the J gene end by 0 bases; junction bases not matched to a gene: 2. The CDR3 loop is CASSQEGQGISYNEQFF. Written as DNA, the CDR3 is TGTGCCAGCAGCCAAGAGGGACAGGGGATCTCCTACAATGAGCAGTTCTTC.

This clonotype has more than one count but fewer than ten. CDR3 bases: TGTGCCAGCAGCTTAAACTCTCTGCGAGGGCAGTACTTC. This encodes CASSLNSLRGQYF. The chain couples TRBV7-2 to TRBJ2-4, with D perhaps matching TRBD2 (5 bases). CDR3 size: 13 residues. Per germline, CDR1 SGHTA and CDR2 FQGNSA. The germline V and J ends were trimmed by 2 bases and 13 bases, with 15 bases remaining between them.

This chain links TRBV11-3 with TRBJ2-2; D not certain. V was shortened by 1 base and J by 6 bases, with 6 bases between the two germline ends. CDR1 and CDR2 from the germline V gene are SGHNT and YENEEA. This CDR3 is built from 13 residues. CDR3 loop: CASSLVAAGELFF. CDR3 DNA sequence: TGTGCCAGCAGCTTAGTCGCGGCCGGGGAGCTGTTTTTT.

This clonotype came up a few times. V usage is TRBV12-3 or TRBV12-4 and J usage is TRBJ1-2; D might be TRBD1 (5 bases). The V gene lost 1 base and the J gene lost 10 bases, with 13 bases spanning the gap. This CDR3 is 13 amino acids long. CDR3 sequence: CASSLGGEVDYTF. The CDR3 DNA sequence: TGTGCCAGCAGTTTAGGAGGGGAAGTTGACTACACCTTC.

V and J are TRBV5-1 and TRBJ1-2; D unclear. V gave up 4 bases and J gave up 8 bases, with 18 bases separating them. This CDR3 spans 14 amino acids. In germline, CDR1 is SGHRS, CDR2 YFSETQ. The CDR3 DNA is TGCGCCAGCAGCCCTCAGAGAACTACTTACGGCTACACCTTC. Amino acids: CASSPQRTTYGYTF.

CDR3 amino acids: CATTGTPSNYGYTF. The CDR3 region has the DNA TGTGCCACCACCGGGACACCGAGTAACTATGGCTACACCTTC. The chain recombines TRBV28 with TRBJ1-2; a weak D match, TRBD1 (6 bases). Trimming removed 10 bases from V and 1 base from J, with 16 bases in between. The CDR3 runs to 14 residues. Germline V gene data show CDR1 as MDHEN and CDR2 as SYDVKM.

A few counts support this clonotype. The chain couples TRBV12-3 or TRBV12-4 to TRBJ1-4; perhaps TRBD1 as D (6 bases). Trimming shortened V by 6 bases and J by 3 bases, and 14 bases separated the two germline ends. The CDR3 spans 15 residues. The DNA of the CDR3 is TGTGCCAGCAGGGCCTCAGGGGCAGCTAATGAAAAACTGTTTTTT. Encoded protein: CASRASGAANEKLFF.

The gene calls are TRBV6-1 and TRBJ1-5; no reliable D call. The CDR3 loop spans 14 amino acids. CDR1 MNHNS and CDR2 SASEGT come from the germline V gene. Trimming pared 1 base from V and 5 bases from J, leaving 9 bases between. CDR3 sequence (DNA): TGTGCCAGCAGTGAAGAGCAGCGGGATCAGCCCCAGCATTTT. Translating it yields CASSEEQRDQPQHF.

The rearrangement joins TRBV7-6 to TRBJ2-2, with D perhaps given as TRBD1 or TRBD2 (5 bases each). V was clipped by 2 bases and J by 0 bases, with 13 bases between them. Per germline, CDR1 SGHVS and CDR2 FNYEAQ. The CDR3 is 17 amino acids. The CDR3 loop reads CASSLSPLGANTGELFF. Written as DNA, the CDR3 is TGTGCCAGCAGCTTATCCCCCCTGGGGGCGAACACCGGGGAGCTGTTTTTT.

A remark on this clonotype: The conserved closing phenylalanine or tryptophan is absent in this CDR3, likely reflecting a read error. The V call is TRBV6-2 or TRBV6-3, the J call TRBJ2-1; TRBD2 matches at 8 bases. J was trimmed by 2 bases and V by 7 bases; bases with no gene match: 4. Germline V CDR1 and CDR2: MNHEY, SVGEGT. CDR3 size: 14 residues. The CDR3, as DNA: TGTGCCAGCACGCGGGGGGCTGCCTACAATGAGCAGTTCCTC. Amino acids: CASTRGAAYNEQFL.

The chain carries TRBV4-3 and TRBJ2-6; D unresolved. The CDR3 totals 17 residues. Trimming pared 0 bases from V and 2 bases from J, leaving 11 bases between. The germline V gene encodes CDR1 LGHNA and CDR2 YSLEER. The CDR3, as DNA: TGCGCCAGCAGCCAAGAAAGTCGATTTACTGGGGCCAACGTCCTGACTTTC. Protein: CASSQESRFTGANVLTF.

V is TRBV20-1 and J is TRBJ1-2; 8 bases agree with TRBD1. This CDR3 region has 14 residues. J lost 6 bases, V lost 0 bases, and 6 bases had no gene match. Germline V CDR1 and CDR2: DFQATT, SNEGSKA (reference sequence). CDR3 in amino acids: CSARDTGTGDGYTF. The CDR3 region has the DNA TGCAGTGCTAGAGACACCGGGACAGGAGATGGCTACACCTTC.

A few counts support this clonotype. This chain connects TRBV20-1 to TRBJ1-1; D is unclear. There are 14 residues in the CDR3. V gave up 6 bases and J gave up 1 base, with 15 bases separating them. The germline V gene encodes CDR1 DFQATT and CDR2 SNEGSKA (reference sequence). The CDR3 region is CSAPGNGENTEAFF. The CDR3 DNA reads TGCAGTGCCCCCGGCAATGGTGAGAACACTGAAGCTTTCTTT.

The CDR3 sequence is CASSPRTDYNEKLFF. The CDR3 coding sequence is TGTGCCAGCAGCCCCCGGACAGATTATAATGAAAAACTGTTTTTT. This rearrangement joins TRBV13 to TRBJ1-4; tentative D call: TRBD1 (6 bases). V dropped 5 bases and J dropped 4 bases, with 14 bases sitting between them. Germline CDR1 is PRHDT and CDR2 is FYEKMQ (reference sequence). CDR3 length: 15 residues.

The chain joins TRBV4-2 to TRBJ2-3, with 10 bases that match TRBD2. V trimming: 5 bases; J trimming: 2 bases; junction bases outside the gene matches: 7. The germline CDR1 and CDR2 sequences are LGHNA and YNFKEQ. This CDR3 has 16 residues. CDR3 amino acids: CASSSLAGATTDTQYF. Written as DNA, the CDR3 is TGTGCCAGCAGCAGTCTAGCGGGGGCCACCACAGATACGCAGTATTTT.

J is TRBJ1-1 and V is TRBV7-9, with 8 bases lining up with TRBD1. There are 14 residues in the CDR3. With 9 bases clipped from V and 1 base from J, the junction kept 7 bases outside the gene matches. The germline CDR1 and CDR2 sequences are SEHNR and FQNEAQ (reference sequence). CDR3 DNA: TGTGCCAGTAACAGGGGGTCAACGAACACTGAAGCTTTCTTT. This sequence encodes CASNRGSTNTEAFF.

This clonotype turned up a few times. The chain uses TRBV4-2 and TRBJ2-1; no firm D call. From germline, CDR1 is LGHNA and CDR2 YNFKEQ. Trimming took 0 bases from V and 3 from J, leaving 15 bases between them. This CDR3 comprises 17 residues. The CDR3 coding sequence is TGTGCCAGCAGCCAAGACCAAGGACGGCCAGACTACAATGAGCAGTTCTTC. Translating it yields CASSQDQGRPDYNEQFF.

This clonotype was seen a handful of times. The V gene is TRBV4-3, the J gene TRBJ2-1, with 10 bases that match TRBD1. Germline trimming cut 4 bases from V and 7 bases from J; bases unmatched to any gene: 7. CDR1 is LGHNA and CDR2 is YSLEER in the germline V gene. The CDR3 extends over 15 amino acids. The CDR3 nucleotides read TGCGCCAGCAGCCGACAGGGGGCGATCACGAATGAGCAGTTCTTC. This gives the protein CASSRQGAITNEQFF.

This clonotype was picked up many times. This sequence joins TRBV6-2 or TRBV6-3 and TRBJ2-7, with D perhaps TRBD2 (6 bases). V was cut by 8 bases and J by 0 bases, with 17 bases left in between. Germline V lookup: CDR1 MNHEY, CDR2 SVGEGT. The CDR3 contains 15 residues. The CDR3 here is CASAKGRISSYEQYF. For the CDR3, the DNA is TGTGCCAGCGCAAAGGGGAGGATATCCTCCTACGAGCAGTACTTC.

J is TRBJ2-1 and V is TRBV3-1; 8 bases align to TRBD2. TRBJ2-7 explains the end of the DNA better; the J call may be wrong. The CDR3 is made up of 14 amino acids. Germline loops: CDR1 LGHDT, CDR2 YNNKEL (reference sequence). CDR3 in DNA: TGTGCCAGCAGGGCGGGGGGAAGGTACAATGAGCAGTACTTC. The encoded protein is CASRAGGRYNEQYF.

This clonotype has at least ten counts. The rearrangement links TRBV12-3 or TRBV12-4 to TRBJ1-2; 8 bases agree with TRBD1. With V trimmed by 6 bases and J by 4 bases, 4 bases remained unmatched. This CDR3 comprises 13 residues. This CDR3 is CASSAGGSYGYTF. The CDR3 bases are TGTGCCAGCAGCGCAGGGGGCAGCTATGGCTACACCTTC.

This clonotype was seen at least ten times. The chain links TRBV29-1 to TRBJ2-6, with 7 bases aligning to TRBD1. Germline-derived CDR1 and CDR2 are SQVTM and ANQGSEA. The CDR3 covers 15 residues. V lost 1 base, J lost 7 bases, and 7 bases stayed unmatched. Here the CDR3 DNA reads TGCAGCGTTGAAGCGGGACAGCCCGGAGCCAACGTCCTGACTTTC. The encoded protein is CSVEAGQPGANVLTF.

As concerns this clonotype: A much more abundant neighbour one base away suggests this may be a read error. This chain connects TRBV5-1 to TRBJ2-3, with D unresolved. Germline V gene sequence: CDR1 SGHRS, CDR2 YFSETQ. This CDR3 has 14 residues. CDR3 sequence: CTSSLDASTDTQYF. In nucleotides, the CDR3 is TGCACCAGCAGCTTGGACGCTAGCACAGATACGCAGTATTTT. The whole variable domain, remainder taken from reference TRBV5-1 and TRBJ2-3, is KAGVTQTPRYLIKTRGQQVTLSCSPISGHRSVSWYQQTPGQGLQFLFEYFSETQRNKGNFPGRFSGRQFSNSRSEMNVSTLELGDSALYLCTSSLDASTDTQYFGPGTRLTVL.

The chain has TRBV7-2 and TRBJ1-2, with D possibly being TRBD1 (6 bases). Germline loops: CDR1 SGHTA, CDR2 FQGNSA. This CDR3 contains 13 residues. The V gene lost 2 bases and the J gene lost 8 bases, with 12 bases spanning the gap. DNA of the CDR3: TGTGCCAGCAGCTTAATCTCTGGGGGCGGCTACACCTTC. It translates to CASSLISGGGYTF.

This clonotype was recorded a few times. The rearrangement uses TRBV6-2 or TRBV6-3 and TRBJ2-1, with no clear D. Trimming shortened V by 4 bases and J by 7 bases, and 14 bases separated the two germline ends. Germline CDR1 reads MNHEY; CDR2 reads SVGEGT. The CDR3 length is 14 residues. The CDR3 sequence is CASSFGRPRNEQFF. As DNA, the CDR3 is TGTGCCAGCAGTTTTGGGCGCCCTCGAAATGAGCAGTTCTTC.

This clonotype was picked up a small number of times. This chain uses TRBV6-2 or TRBV6-3 with TRBJ2-4; D gene uncertain. With 6 bases removed from V and 4 bases from J, the gap between germline ends came to 7 bases. The CDR3 is 12 residues long. From germline, CDR1 is MNHEY and CDR2 SVGEGT. CDR3 sequence reads: CASSNRKNIQYF. Written as DNA, the CDR3 is TGTGCCAGCAGCAATAGAAAAAACATTCAGTACTTC.